A selection of T cell receptor beta chains follows, all from one sample in a study of Graves' ophthalmopathy and Graves' hyperthyroidism. TCRdb reprocessed the multiplex PCR reads via MiXCR and lists one record per CDR3 protein. The table shows about 380,000 distinct CDR3 sequences, with roughly 14% occurring only once. Sample: peripheral blood. These receptors all stem from a woman aged 18-29 years with stable Graves' hyperthyroidism. Each CDR3 is given with its conserved first and last residue. D genes are given only for firm matches. Size values are once, few and many counts, or a class for expanded clones, and some rows have none.

j_call v_call clone_size d_call cdr3_nt cdr3_aa
TRBJ1-6 TRBV4-1 many - TGCGCCAGCAGCCAAGATGATGCTAATTCACCCCTCCACTTT CASSQDDANSPLHF
TRBJ2-2 TRBV13 many - TGTGCCAGCAGCTTCAGGACCCTCACCGGGGAGCTGTTTTTT CASSFRTLTGELFF
TRBJ1-6 TRBV12-3/TRBV12-4 many - TGTGCCAGCAGTTTAGCGGGAGTTTCCTATAATTCACCCCTCCACTTT CASSLAGVSYNSPLHF
TRBJ1-2 TRBV19 many - TGTGCCAGTAGTATAGAGACCCAGGGCGGCTACACCTTC CASSIETQGGYTF
TRBJ2-7 TRBV11-3 many - TGTGCCAGCAGCCGGCCTTCGGGTTCCTACGAGCAGTACTTC CASSRPSGSYEQYF
TRBJ2-5 TRBV6-1 many TRBD1 TGTGCCAGCAGTGCCGGGACAGATGAGACCCAGTACTTC CASSAGTDETQYF
TRBJ1-2 TRBV24-1 many TRBD1 TGTGCCACCAACCCGGGACAGGGCGGGTACACCTTC CATNPGQGGYTF
TRBJ2-5 TRBV20-1 once - TGCAGTGCTAGAATTGGGTGGCAAGAGACCCAGTACTTC CSARIGWQETQYF
TRBJ1-1 TRBV12-3/TRBV12-4 many - TGTGCCAGCAGTTTTTCGGGGGGGAACACTGAAGCTTTCTTT CASSFSGGNTEAFF
TRBJ1-6 TRBV2 many TRBD1 TGTGCCAGCAGCGCAGACAGGGGGGATTCACCCCTCCACTTT CASSADRGDSPLHF
TRBJ2-5 TRBV19 many - TGTGCCAGTAGTATCAGACGGACAGAAGAGACCCAGTACTTC CASSIRRTEETQYF
TRBJ2-5 TRBV2 many - TGTGCCAGCAGGGAGTGGAGGGACTGGAACCAAGAGACCCAGTACTTC CASREWRDWNQETQYF
TRBJ1-5 TRBV6-2/TRBV6-3 - - TGTGCCAGCACCCCCGCCGGTCGCAATCAGCCCCAGCATTTT CASTPAGRNQPQHF
TRBJ1-1 TRBV9 - - TGTGCCAGCAGCCTATCCCCCCGAGGCCCAAACAGGGCTGAAGCTTTCTTT CASSLSPRGPNRAEAFF
TRBJ2-7 TRBV3-1 - - TGTGCCAGCAGCCAAGTGATGAACGAGCAGTACTTC CASSQVMNEQYF
TRBJ2-7 TRBV29-1 - - TGCAGCGGGGAGGACAGTTGCTACGAGCAGTACTTC CSGEDSCYEQYF
TRBJ1-2 TRBV19 many - TGTGCCAGTAGCCGGGAGCGTGGCTACACCTTC CASSRERGYTF
TRBJ2-2 TRBV5-1 - - TGCGCCAGCAGCCTCCAGGGTCGAAACACCGGGGAGCTGTTTTTT CASSLQGRNTGELFF
TRBJ2-7 TRBV2 - - TGTGCCAGCACTCCGGACTCCCCAGGGCAGTACTTC CASTPDSPGQYF
TRBJ1-1 TRBV12-5 - - TGTGCTAGTGGTTTGATCATATCCGGGACATGGAACGAGAACACTGAAGCTTTCTTT CASGLIISGTWNENTEAFF
TRBJ2-3 TRBV6-2/TRBV6-3 - TRBD1 TGTGCCAGCAGTTACTCGCTCCGGGACAGGGGATGGGGTAATCAGCCCCAGTATTTT CASSYSLRDRGWGNQPQYF
TRBJ1-2 TRBV6-2/TRBV6-3 many - TGTGCCAGTTGGGAGGTCAACTATGGCTACACCTTC CASWEVNYGYTF
TRBJ1-1 TRBV24-1 many - TGTGCCACCAGTGATGGCCCCCCGAAGAACACTGAAGCTTTCTTT CATSDGPPKNTEAFF
TRBJ2-7 TRBV4-1 many - TGCGCCAGCAGCCAAGTGAGGAGCTCCTACGAGCAGTACTTC CASSQVRSSYEQYF
TRBJ1-1 TRBV25-1 few - TGTGCCAGCAGCCCCCCGGGAGGGGGCACTGAAGCTTTCTTT CASSPPGGGTEAFF
TRBJ1-1 TRBV6-2/TRBV6-3 - TRBD1 TGTGCCAGCAGTTTCCCGACAGGGGTGAACACTGAAGCTTTCTTT CASSFPTGVNTEAFF
TRBJ1-2 TRBV6-2/TRBV6-3 many TRBD1 TGTGCTTCCACCCCGACCGGACAGGGCCTTTTGGGCTACACCTTC CASTPTGQGLLGYTF
TRBJ1-1 TRBV6-5 many - TGTGCCAGCAGTTACTCGCCCGGCCCTGAAGCTTTCTTT CASSYSPGPEAFF
TRBJ1-4 TRBV6-5 - - TGTGCCAGCAGTTACTCAGGGCGGAGTAATGAAAAACTGTTTTTT CASSYSGRSNEKLFF
TRBJ1-2 TRBV27 many - TGTGCCAGCAGTTCGACAGCCCACTATGGCTACACCTTC CASSSTAHYGYTF
TRBJ1-6 TRBV2 many - TGTGCCAGCAACCTGGATACCGCGGCGGGGGTCCTCCACTTT CASNLDTAAGVLHF
TRBJ2-5 TRBV5-1 many - TGCGCCAGCAGTCCAGGGGACCGGGAGACCCAGTACTTC CASSPGDRETQYF
TRBJ1-2 TRBV25-1 many - TGTGCCAGCAGCCAAGCAGGTTCTAGCTATGGCTACACCTTC CASSQAGSSYGYTF
TRBJ2-7 TRBV27 many - TGTGCCAGCAGCGCTGGGGGCTACGAGCAGTACTTC CASSAGGYEQYF
TRBJ2-5 TRBV25-1 once TRBD2 TGTGCCAGCAGTGAAGCAAGTAGCGGGGGGGCCGAGACCCAGTACTTC CASSEASSGGAETQYF
TRBJ1-5 TRBV2 many - TGTGCCAGCAGTACAGGTGGGGAGTTCAATCAGCCCCAGCATTTT CASSTGGEFNQPQHF
TRBJ1-5 TRBV28 - - TGTGCCAGCAGTTTATGGGGTTCCTATCAGCCCCAGCATTTT CASSLWGSYQPQHF
TRBJ2-7 TRBV19 many - TGTGCCAGTAGTATCCAGGGATCCTACGAGCAGTACTTC CASSIQGSYEQYF
TRBJ1-1 TRBV19 many TRBD1 TGTGCCAGTAGTATATTTGCAGGGGGCTGGACTGAAGCTTTCTTT CASSIFAGGWTEAFF
TRBJ1-1 TRBV9 many - TGTGCCAGCAGCGTGGGGATACTGAACACTGAAGCTTTCTTT CASSVGILNTEAFF
TRBJ1-1 TRBV12-3/TRBV12-4 - - TGTGCCAGCAGTCCTGAAGGGTACGGGAACACTGAAGCTTTCTTT CASSPEGYGNTEAFF
TRBJ2-7 TRBV10-3 many TRBD1 TGTGCCATCAGTGGTGTAGTTGGGACAGGCAACCTCTACGAGCAGTACTTC CAISGVVGTGNLYEQYF
TRBJ1-2 TRBV7-9 few TRBD1 TGTGCCGGCAGTTTGACAGGGGGTTCTGAAGGCTACACCTTC CAGSLTGGSEGYTF
TRBJ1-1 TRBV12-3/TRBV12-4 many TRBD1 TGTGCCAGCAGTTTAAAGGGGGCAGGGGAAGCTTTCTTT CASSLKGAGEAFF